The clone carrying this T cell receptor (beta chain) was observed once. The CDR3 has 14 residues. With 7 bases removed from V and 7 bases from J, the gap between germline ends came to 19 bases. CDR1 is LGHDT, CDR2 YNNKEL, per germline (reference sequence). The sample is drawn from a study of blood T cell repertoires in COVID-19. Assay: immunoSEQ multiplex PCR; the TCRdb copy retains only in-frame clones and omits some. The sample lists hundreds of thousands of clones, around 83% occurring once. The J gene is TRBJ1-1, the V gene TRBV3-1 (or the pseudogene TRBV3-2); tentatively, D is TRBD1 (6 bases). Specimen: peripheral blood. This TCR was sampled from a man older than 75 with acute or convalescent COVID-19. The CDR3 DNA reads TGTGCCAGCAAATCATGGGGGGGGCAGGGTGAAGCTTTCTTT. This gives the protein CASKSWGGQGEAFF.